These T cell receptor beta chains were read from a single sample in a study of Graves' ophthalmopathy and Graves' hyperthyroidism. TCRdb reprocessed the multiplex PCR reads with MiXCR, giving one entry per CDR3 protein. Of 560,000 or so distinct CDR3 sequences listed, 35% to 45% are singletons. Sequenced material: peripheral blood or thyroid tissue (not recorded which). All receptors come from an adult man with Graves' hyperthyroidism. Each CDR3 is given with its conserved first and last residue. D genes are given only for firm matches. Part of the rows lack a size; the others show once, few, many or a class for expanded clones.

-	many	TRBV4-1	TRBJ2-7	CASSSGQNYEQYF	TGCGCCAGCAGCTCCGGACAAAACTACGAGCAGTACTTC
-	many	TRBV9	TRBJ1-2	CASSVDRGGLNFGYTF	TGTGCCAGCAGCGTAGACCGGGGTGGCCTAAACTTTGGCTACACCTTC
-	many	TRBV9	TRBJ1-2	CASMGVIYGYTF	TGTGCCAGCATGGGAGTAATCTATGGCTACACCTTC
-	many	TRBV7-8	TRBJ1-2	CASSFGPLSGYGYTF	TGTGCCAGCAGCTTCGGACCCCTTTCTGGCTATGGCTACACCTTC
-	many	TRBV4-1	TRBJ2-7	CASSQTLEGPSYEQYF	TGCGCCAGCAGCCAAACCTTAGAGGGTCCCTCCTACGAGCAGTACTTC
-	many	TRBV7-8	TRBJ2-5	CASSKGRLQETQYF	TGTGCCAGCAGCAAGGGACGACTCCAAGAGACCCAGTACTTC
-	few	TRBV7-9	TRBJ2-5	CASSLFWGKQETQYF	TGTGCCAGCAGTTTATTTTGGGGGAAACAAGAGACCCAGTACTTC
-	many	TRBV6-1	TRBJ1-2	CASTQRSLLGGYTF	TGTGCCAGCACCCAGAGGTCGCTTTTGGGTGGCTACACCTTC
-	-	TRBV24-1	TRBJ2-7	CATSRTGEVYF	TGTGCCACCAGCCGCACAGGGGAGGTGTACTTC
-	-	TRBV7-9	TRBJ1-1	CASSLARGETEAFF	TGTGCCAGCAGCTTAGCGAGGGGAGAGACTGAAGCTTTCTTT
-	many	TRBV19	TRBJ1-1	CASSLGIEAFF	TGTGCCAGTAGTTTAGGGATCGAAGCTTTCTTT
TRBD2	-	TRBV9	TRBJ2-5	CASSVASSGGIQETQYF	TGTGCCAGCAGCGTAGCTTCTAGCGGAGGGATCCAAGAGACCCAGTACTTC
TRBD2	-	TRBV7-3	TRBJ2-5	CASSLGLFAGVPETQYF	TGTGCCAGCAGCTTAGGGCTCTTTGCGGGAGTCCCAGAGACCCAGTACTTC
-	once	TRBV30	TRBJ1-1	CAWSVYWAGVMNTEAFF	TGTGCCTGGAGTGTATATTGGGCAGGGGTCATGAACACTGAAGCTTTCTTT
-	-	TRBV7-2	TRBJ1-1	CASSRTMNTEASF	TGTGCCAGCAGTCGGACGATGAACACTGAAGCTTCCTTT
-	many	TRBV11-2	TRBJ1-2	CASSSTPARHGTYGYTF	TGTGCCAGCAGCTCCACCCCCGCCAGGCACGGGACCTATGGCTACACCTTC
TRBD1	many	TRBV29-1	TRBJ2-7	CSVEGPGQGLGEQYF	TGCAGCGTTGAAGGTCCAGGACAGGGGTTAGGGGAGCAGTACTTC
-	-	TRBV7-8	TRBJ2-7	CASSLSGDGYEQYF	TGTGCCAGCAGCTTGTCAGGGGACGGCTACGAGCAGTACTTC
TRBD1	few	TRBV7-8	TRBJ1-2	CASSLPGQGRYFHF	TGTGCCAGCAGCCTCCCGGGACAGGGGAGGTATTTTCACTTC
-	-	TRBV2	TRBJ1-2	CASSEVRRGVYGYTF	TGTGCCAGCAGTGAGGTACGTCGAGGAGTGTATGGCTACACCTTC
TRBD1	once	TRBV2	TRBJ1-4	CARTGQTYEKLFF	TGTGCCAGGACGGGACAGACTTATGAAAAACTGTTTTTT
TRBD2	many	TRBV7-2	TRBJ2-5	CASSLWVSSGEETQYF	TGTGCCAGCAGCTTATGGGTGTCTAGCGGGGAAGAGACCCAGTACTTC
-	many	TRBV12-3/TRBV12-4	TRBJ1-5	CASSRGQLPQHF	TGTGCCAGCAGCCGTGGACAGCTGCCCCAGCATTTT
-	many	TRBV2	TRBJ2-7	CASGRSGGPAYEQYF	TGTGCCAGCGGCCGATCAGGGGGGCCCGCCTACGAGCAGTACTTC
TRBD1	-	TRBV24-1	TRBJ1-5	CATSDTGTGGRQPQHF	TGTGCCACCAGTGACACCGGGACAGGGGGGAGGCAGCCCCAGCATTTT
-	few	TRBV29-1	TRBJ2-7	CSVELGLTFF	TGCAGCGTTGAATTGGGGTTAACGTTCTTC
-	-	TRBV28	TRBJ1-2	CVSSFGGAYYGYTF	TGTGTCAGCAGTTTCGGAGGGGCTTACTATGGCTACACCTTC
-	once	TRBV24-1	TRBJ2-5	CATSGATSSPAPQETQYF	TGTGCCACCAGTGGCGCCACTAGCAGTCCGGCACCCCAAGAGACCCAGTACTTC
-	-	TRBV12-3/TRBV12-4	TRBJ1-4	CASSLVQGANEKLLF	TGTGCCAGCAGTTTAGTTCAGGGAGCTAATGAAAAACTGCTTTTT
TRBD1	-	TRBV29-1	TRBJ1-4	CSVERDRGDEKLFF	TGCAGCGTTGAGCGGGACAGGGGGGATGAAAAACTGTTTTTT
-	many	TRBV10-3	TRBJ2-5	CAISGQGGETQYF	TGTGCCATCAGCGGACAGGGAGGGGAGACCCAGTACTTC
TRBD1	many	TRBV6-5	TRBJ2-7	CASSYSGTGDYEQYF	TGTGCCAGCAGTTACTCAGGGACAGGGGACTACGAGCAGTACTTC
TRBD2	many	TRBV6-5	TRBJ2-5	CASSYSTSGSLGPQYF	TGTGCCAGCAGTTACTCGACTAGCGGGAGCTTGGGCCCCCAGTACTTC
TRBD1	once	TRBV19	TRBJ2-5	CASSSRQGGGETQYF	TGTGCCAGTAGTTCCCGACAGGGGGGCGGAGAGACCCAGTACTTC
TRBD2	-	TRBV10-1	TRBJ2-3	CASSQTPGLEFGTQYF	TGCGCCAGCAGTCAGACTCCGGGACTAGAATTCGGTACGCAGTATTTT
-	-	TRBV7-3	TRBJ2-2	CASSLGGAVTGELLF	TGTGCCAGCAGCTTAGGGGGAGCGGTCACCGGGGAGCTGCTTTTT
-	-	TRBV29-1	TRBJ1-3	CSLGHSSGNTIYF	TGCAGCTTGGGACACTCTTCTGGAAACACCATATATTTT
-	many	TRBV20-1	TRBJ1-5	CSALTGSWGHQPQHF	TGCAGTGCCCTAACAGGGTCATGGGGTCATCAGCCCCAGCATTTT
-	few	TRBV28	TRBJ1-2	CASSKMTAGYTF	TGTGCCAGCAGTAAGATGACCGCGGGCTACACCTTC
-	few	TRBV24-1	TRBJ2-3	CATSDLRRGADTQYF	TGTGCCACCAGTGATTTGCGGCGGGGCGCAGATACGCAGTATTTT
-	-	TRBV12-5	TRBJ1-5	CASGLAQDLGPGPQHF	TGTGCTAGTGGTTTGGCACAAGATCTCGGCCCTGGCCCCCAGCATTTT
-	many	TRBV29-1	TRBJ1-2	CSVEGARTDYGYTF	TGCAGCGTTGAAGGCGCCCGGACGGATTATGGCTACACCTTC
TRBD1	-	TRBV2	TRBJ2-7	CASSLRDSPNYEQYF	TGTGCCAGCAGTCTAAGGGACAGTCCCAACTACGAGCAGTACTTC
TRBD1	few	TRBV7-8	TRBJ2-7	CASSLAQRTGRREQYF	TGTGCCAGCAGCTTAGCTCAAAGGACAGGACGACGCGAGCAGTACTTC
-	-	TRBV7-9	TRBJ2-7	CASSTTGTTYEQYF	TGTGCCAGCAGCACGACCGGGACAACCTACGAGCAGTACTTC
-	-	TRBV20-1	TRBJ2-5	CSALRPLGEAQHF	TGCAGTGCTCTGAGGCCCCTCGGGGAGGCCCAGCACTTC
-	-	TRBV5-1	TRBJ2-7	CASSYERGTDEQYF	TGCGCCAGCAGCTACGAGAGGGGGACCGATGAGCAGTACTTC
-	many	TRBV7-6	TRBJ1-4	CASRPPGAEKLFF	TGTGCCAGCAGACCCCCCGGGGCAGAAAAACTGTTTTTT
-	many	TRBV20-1	TRBJ1-5	CSATWDTYSNQPQHF	TGCAGTGCTACCTGGGACACATATAGCAATCAGCCCCAGCATTTT
TRBD2	-	TRBV5-1	TRBJ2-5	CASSHSGTSGSETQYF	TGCGCCAGCAGCCACTCAGGGACTAGCGGGAGTGAGACCCAGTACTTC